The present TCR beta chain was sequenced within a study of T-cell reconstitution after alpha-beta-depleted transplantation in children. Findings and limits, study-wide: Where alpha-beta T cells came from about two months after transplant was reportedly several hundred expanded graft clones.

Unique molecular identifiers were used to barcode this TCRbeta library. TCRdb fed the PCR reads into MiXCR, producing one record per CDR3 protein. Of fewer than 1 million distinct CDR3 sequences listed, roughly 16% are singletons. This CDR3 comprises 13 residues. V lost 8 bases, J lost 2 bases, and 11 bases lay in between. In germline, CDR1 is PRHDT, CDR2 FYEKMQ (reference sequence). This clonotype came up a few times. Its antigen is currently unknown. The input for sequencing was PBMCs, mostly from graft donor cells, taken 360 days after TCRalphabeta/CD19-depleted stem cell transplant. V is TRBV13 and J is TRBJ2-3; a weak D match, TRBD2 (5 bases). This TCR came from a male patient younger than 18 who had a stem cell transplant for acute lymphoblastic leukemia, so the T cells may come from the graft donor. The CDR3 loop reads CASLAEPTDTQYF. For the CDR3, the DNA is TGTGCCAGCCTAGCCGAGCCCACAGATACGCAGTATTTT.